What follows is one T cell receptor beta chain and its context. The sample holds many counts of this clonotype. What antigen it recognizes has not been identified. Base-call qualities are not available, and no considerably larger clone is one nucleotide away. Only healthy Caucasian donors were included. Three pairs of female monozygotic twins, all aged about 18 to 30 years, were included in the twin cohort. Peripheral blood mononuclear cells were used as the source from which RNA for TCR libraries was isolated. This sample is drawn from a study of identical twins (dated by TCRdb to about 2016). For the study in its entirety: To test whether fetal clonotypes persist, this study deep-sequenced TCR alpha and beta repertoires from monozygotic twins, from unrelated adults of various ages, and from cord blood. To rule out contamination, the twin experiments were replicated at different times with different library preparation protocols.

From the cysteine through the phenylalanine, the CDR3 covers 14 amino acids. The sequence is cut down to CDR3 DNA, 42 bases in frame from base 1. CDR1 SGDLS and CDR2 YYNGEE were looked up in the germline V gene. Relative to germline, V is 3 bases shorter and J is 0 bases shorter, with 10 bases between their ends. The library came from 5' RACE. The instrument was an Illumina HiSeq 2000. Template switching introduced a universal primer binding site; the final cDNA contained a unique molecular identifier, enabling accurate counting of TCR cDNA molecules. First-strand cDNA for TCR alpha and beta chains was synthesized from specific primers in the conserved constant-segment region. To control for contamination, each cDNA library was double barcoded with a SMART-Mk sample barcode plus Illumina barcodes. TruSeq adapter sequences and Illumina sample barcodes were added in two successive PCR steps. Sequencing of the TCR alpha and beta cDNA libraries was done on the Illumina HiSeq platform using custom primers. In the paper's pipeline: MiGEC was used to process raw reads and extract unique molecular identifiers, and MiXCR was used to find CDR3 positions. For each individual, recombination models were inferred using an EM algorithm with the repgenHMM and IGoR tools. The analysis of shared clonotypes was done with the tcR package in R, with sharing normalized by the product of cloneset sizes. Out-of-frame nonproductive sequences were analyzed to study raw recombination free of thymic and clonal selection effects. TCRdb handled the public reads itself, with Q25 trimming in fastp and clone calling in MiXCR, and kept productive beta chains. Rows merge per CDR3 protein into single entries with the most common DNA and genes. V and J calls and clone size were set by TCRdb, not the authors. The sample profile shows about 720,000 distinct CDR3 sequences; 8.6% of them were found once. Approximately 0.94% of the sample lies in the top ten.

Study-wide conclusions, independent of this receptor: Compared with coincidental sharing between unrelated individuals, an excess of low generation-probability sequences was observed among out-of-frame TCR alpha sequences shared between twins. A weaker excess of twin sharing was found in beta out-of-frame sequences because the signal-to-noise ratio was lowered by fewer shared sequences. Fewer insertions were carried by abundant cord blood beta clonotypes, a similar but weaker trend appeared in young adult naive repertoires, and no such trend appeared in memory repertoires. Recombination models systematically underestimated out-of-frame TCR alpha sharing in monozygotic twins but agreed with sharing between unrelated individuals. Conclusions relied on cross-sectional statistical analysis, since the same donors could not be followed over many years. Zero-insertion analyses could be partly confounded by invariant T cells such as MAIT and iNKT, although diverse VJ usage argued against such confounding for most clonotypes.

This same sample was also taken into another study, of yellow fever vaccine responses in identical twins. That second report states: The T cell response to vaccination in identical twins was reported by the authors to appear partly convergent and partly personalized. In identical twins, the study followed T cell clones that responded to the vaccine with precision.

This receptor was identified in a woman under 30 in good health. The V gene is TRBV9 and the J gene is TRBJ2-7; the D segment could be TRBD2, given 6 matching bases. The sequencing input was PBMCs. The bases read TGTGCCAGCAGCGCGGGACTTAGCTCCTACGAGCAGTACTTC. It specifies CASSAGLSSYEQYF.